What follows are 30 T cell receptor beta chains derived from one specimen sequenced in a study of shared clonotypes between healthy human individuals. Sequencing was performed with immunoSEQ multiplex PCR; in TCRdb, only in-frame clones are kept and a portion is missing. The table includes some 360,000 clones, around 70% detected once. The material sequenced was memory CD4+ T cells sorted from blood. Specified subset: CD45RA-negative fraction. Source of these receptors: a young man in good health.

This clone was seen more than once but under ten times. The CDR3 bases are TGTGCCAGCAGTACCTACCCACACAGTTCTGGCTATGGCTACACCTTC. Translating gives CASSTYPHSSGYGYTF. The genes are TRBV7-9 and TRBJ1-2; D gene unclear. Trimming shortened V by 6 bases and J by 4 bases, and 21 bases separated the two germline ends. The CDR3 is 16 residues long. Germline V gives CDR1 SEHNR, CDR2 FQNEAQ (reference sequence).

The chain employs TRBV5-8 and TRBJ2-1; maybe TRBD1 (5 bases). Trimming removed 2 bases from V and 10 bases from J, with 7 bases in between. Germline V CDR1 and CDR2: SGHTS, YDEGEE. CDR3 length: 11 amino acids. The CDR3, as DNA: TGTGCCAGCAGCTTTGCAGGGGAGCAGTTCTTC. It specifies CASSFAGEQFF.

A remark on this clone: Other DNA sequences from this sample encode an identical CDR3 as well. The chain is built from TRBV11-2 and TRBJ1-5; TRBD1 agrees at 7 bases. Germline V lookup: CDR1 SGHAT, CDR2 FQNNGV. This CDR3 is built from 13 residues. The trim removed 5 bases at V and 4 bases at J, leaving 2 bases unmatched. This CDR3 is CASSPDRNQPQHF. CDR3 DNA sequence: TGTGCCAGCAGCCCGGACAGGAATCAGCCCCAGCATTTT.

The rearrangement links TRBV5-5 to TRBJ2-1, with D maybe TRBD2 (6 bases). Per germline, CDR1 SGHKS and CDR2 YYEKEE (reference sequence). The CDR3 has 17 amino acids. V was shortened by 0 bases and J by 8 bases, with 21 bases between the two germline ends. In DNA, the CDR3 is TGTGCCAGCAGCTTGGAGTTTAGCGGTCTCCCCTGGGATGAGCAGTTCTTC. Translating gives CASSLEFSGLPWDEQFF.

This clone was recorded many times. This chain uses TRBV15 with TRBJ2-1; TRBD2 aligns across 9 bases. Per germline, CDR1 LNHNV and CDR2 YYDKDF (reference sequence). The ends lost 1 base at V and 0 bases at J; junction bases unmatched: 10. CDR3 length equals 19 residues. The CDR3: CATSRVETSGASSYNEQFF. The CDR3 nucleotides are TGTGCCACCAGCAGAGTCGAGACTAGCGGTGCCAGCTCCTACAATGAGCAGTTCTTC.

The CDR3, as DNA: TGTGCCAGCAGCTTACTCTTCGAAGGGTATCAGCCCCAGCATTTT. Translating it yields CASSLLFEGYQPQHF. This sequence joins TRBV7-2 and TRBJ1-5; D is ambiguous. This CDR3 has 15 residues. Trimming cost V 2 bases and J 5 bases, with 13 bases left between them. The germline CDR1 and CDR2 sequences are SGHTA and FQGNSA.

CDR3 bases: TGTGCCAGCACACGCGCTAGCGGGAACACAGATACGCAGTATTTT. Translating gives CASTRASGNTDTQYF. The J gene is TRBJ2-3, the V gene TRBV6-6; 9 nucleotides line up with TRBD2. There are 15 residues in the CDR3. Trimming removed 7 bases from V and 2 bases from J; junction bases left unmatched: 7. The germline CDR1 and CDR2 sequences are MNHNY and SVGAGI (reference sequence).

Of note for this clone: A much larger clonotype is one base distant, so this may be a read error. The V gene is TRBV1, the J gene TRBJ1-5; TRBD1 is the table's D call, not checked against the DNA. TRBV1 is a documented pseudogene. The length of the CDR3 is 20 residues. CDR3 DNA sequence: TGCACCAGCAGCCGGCCAAGACCCCTAGGACAGGGGGCAGGCAATCAGCCCCAGCATTTT. As protein: CTSSRPRPLGQGAGNQPQHF.

This sequence joins TRBV5-6 and TRBJ2-7; 9 nucleotides line up with TRBD2. Trimming cost V 6 bases and J 3 bases; bases outside gene matches: 13. There are 16 residues in the CDR3. Germline V lookup: CDR1 SGHDT, CDR2 YYEEEE. In DNA form, the CDR3 reads TGTGCCAGCAAATCCGTCCCCGCTAGCGGGGACTACGAGCAGTACTTC. Encoded protein: CASKSVPASGDYEQYF.

The J gene is TRBJ1-4, the V gene TRBV5-6; perhaps TRBD1 as D (6 bases). The CDR3 has 16 amino acids. Germline V gene data show CDR1 as SGHDT and CDR2 as YYEEEE. The ends were cut back, 4 bases at V and 6 bases at J, with 19 bases in the middle. CDR3 nucleotide sequence: TGTGCCAGCAGCCCATCGAAGGGCAGGGGATATGAAAAACTGTTTTTT. Its protein is CASSPSKGRGYEKLFF.

V is TRBV5-1 and J is TRBJ2-5; 8 bases agree with TRBD2. V trimming: 3 bases; J trimming: 5 bases; junction bases outside the gene matches: 24. Germline CDR1 reads SGHRS; CDR2 reads YFSETQ. The CDR3 spans 20 residues. The CDR3 reads CASSWGPFGGEGLWTETQYF. The DNA for the CDR3 is TGCGCCAGCAGCTGGGGACCCTTCGGGGGGGAGGGCCTTTGGACTGAGACCCAGTACTTC. The full variable domain, in which reference TRBV5-1 and TRBJ2-5 provide the parts outside the CDR3, is KAGVTQTPRYLIKTRGQQVTLSCSPISGHRSVSWYQQTPGQGLQFLFEYFSETQRNKGNFPGRFSGRQFSNSRSEMNVSTLELGDSALYLCASSWGPFGGEGLWTETQYFGPGTRLLVL.

The chain is built from TRBV7-2 and TRBJ2-1; TRBD2 matches at 7 bases. There are 16 residues in the CDR3. V was clipped by 1 base and J by 4 bases; unmatched bases: 7. Per germline, CDR1 SGHTA and CDR2 FQGNSA. The CDR3 sequence is CASSLVGGRGYNEQFF. In DNA, the CDR3 is TGTGCCAGCAGCTTAGTAGGTGGGCGGGGGTACAATGAGCAGTTCTTC. The whole variable domain, remainder taken from reference TRBV7-2 and TRBJ2-1, is GAGVSQSPSNKVTEKGKDVELRCDPISGHTALYWYRQSLGQGLEFLIYFQGNSAPDKSGLPSDRFSAERTGGSVSTLTIQRTQQEDSAVYLCASSLVGGRGYNEQFFGPGTRLTVL.

This sequence joins TRBV19 and TRBJ1-5; D may be TRBD1 (5 bases). Trimming removed 7 bases from V and 2 bases from J, with 15 bases in between. Germline CDR1 is LNHDA and CDR2 is SQIVND (reference sequence). The CDR3 loop spans 15 amino acids. CDR3 coding DNA: TGTGCCAGTACCCCCCGGGGGTTCGGCAATCAGCCCCAGCATTTT. Translation: CASTPRGFGNQPQHF. Combining the CDR3 with reference TRBV19 and TRBJ1-5 gives the whole variable domain DGGITQSPKYLFRKEGQNVTLSCEQNLNHDAMYWYRQDPGQGLRLIYYSQIVNDFQKGDIAEGYSVSREKKESFPLTVTSAQKNPTAFYLCASTPRGFGNQPQHFGDGTRLSIL.

This chain links TRBV7-9 with TRBJ1-1; D uncertain. CDR3 length: 9 residues. Trimming left V 10 bases short and J 7 bases short, with 7 bases between. CDR1 and CDR2 (germline): SEHNR, FQNEAQ (reference sequence). The chain's CDR3 is CATQLEAFF. Written as DNA, the CDR3 is TGTGCCACACAACTTGAAGCTTTCTTT.

V usage is TRBV27 and J usage is TRBJ2-3; 9 bases agree with TRBD2. The CDR3 consists of 16 residues. V shed 5 bases, J shed 5 bases, and the junction held 11 bases outside the gene matches. Germline CDR1 and CDR2: MNHEY and SMNVEV (reference sequence). DNA for the CDR3: TGTGCCAGCAGTCCTCTCCGGCGGGAGGGTCGAGATACGCAGTATTTT. Protein product: CASSPLRREGRDTQYF.

Of note for this clone: In the same sample, other DNA sequences code for this CDR3. This sequence joins TRBV5-1 and TRBJ2-7, with no clear D. V was shortened by 0 bases and J by 0 bases, with 7 bases between the two germline ends. This CDR3 spans 14 amino acids. The V gene's germline CDR1 is SGHRS and CDR2 YFSETQ. CDR3 sequence (DNA): TGCGCCAGCAGCTTGGTCACGAGCTCCTACGAGCAGTACTTC. It translates to CASSLVTSSYEQYF.

This sequence joins TRBV11-2 and TRBJ2-7; D remains ambiguous. This CDR3 has 14 residues. CDR1 is SGHAT, CDR2 FQNNGV, per germline. V shed 0 bases and J shed 4 bases, with 10 bases lying between them. CDR3 residues: CASSLDGRKYEQYF. The CDR3 DNA reads TGTGCCAGCAGCTTAGATGGCAGGAAATACGAGCAGTACTTC.

V and J are TRBV6-5 and TRBJ1-2; 8 bases are shared with TRBD1. Germline values: CDR1 MNHEY, CDR2 SVGAGI. Trimming took 2 bases from V and 10 from J; bases not matched to a gene: 9. The CDR3 sequence is 14 residues long. The CDR3 protein is CASSYGGQGTPYTF. CDR3 DNA sequence: TGTGCCAGCAGTTACGGAGGACAGGGTACTCCCTACACCTTC.

As DNA, the CDR3 is TGTGCCAGCAGCGAACTCCGGGACAGCCACACCACAGATACGCAGTATTTT. It specifies CASSELRDSHTTDTQYF. The rearrangement links TRBV9 to TRBJ2-3, with 7 bases that match TRBD1. After removal of 3 bases from V and 2 bases from J, the junction contained 12 bases not matched to a gene. Germline assignment: CDR1 SGDLS and CDR2 YYNGEE. The CDR3 extends over 17 amino acids.

This chain joins TRBV5-6 and TRBJ1-5; 10 positions match TRBD1. The V and J ends lost 0 bases and 1 base, in that order; junction bases with no gene match: 1. CDR1 is SGHDT and CDR2 is YYEEEE in the germline V gene. There are 16 residues in the CDR3. CDR3 nucleotides: TGTGCCAGCAGCTTGGGGGGACAGGGGAGCAATCAGCCCCAGCATTTT. Translating it yields CASSLGGQGSNQPQHF.

J is TRBJ1-2 and V is TRBV6-6, with 9 bases lining up with TRBD1. This CDR3 region has 15 residues. The ends lost 6 bases at V and 5 bases at J; junction bases unmatched: 10. The germline V gene encodes CDR1 MNHNY and CDR2 SVGAGI (reference sequence). The CDR3 nucleotides are TGTGCCAGCAGGCGGGGACAGGGAGGCTATTATGGCTACACCTTC. Amino acids: CASRRGQGGYYGYTF.

The chain recombines TRBV6-1 with TRBJ2-7; the D gene is possibly TRBD2 (6 bases). Germline V CDR1 and CDR2: MNHNS, SASEGT. This CDR3 has 15 amino acids. Trimming shortened V by 6 bases and J by 3 bases, and 18 bases separated the two germline ends. The CDR3 sequence is CASRSASASRYEQYF. CDR3 nucleotides: TGTGCCAGCAGGAGCGCTAGCGCTAGTCGCTACGAGCAGTACTTC.

On this clone itself: At one end the junction does not follow the germline gene, possibly because of a read error. V gene TRBV7-9 combines with J gene TRBJ2-2, with D perhaps TRBD1 or TRBD2 (6 bases each). The germline gives CDR1 SEHNR, CDR2 FQNEAQ (reference sequence). The CDR3 has 19 amino acids. CDR3 nucleotides: TGTGCCAGCAGCCTCGCCAATGATCAGGGGAGCGCGGGACACCGGGGAGCTGTTTTT. Residues: CASSLANDQGSAGHRGAVF.

This clone was found a few times. Other DNA sequences within the sample encode an identical CDR3. V gene TRBV18 combines with J gene TRBJ2-3; 9 bases fit TRBD2. This CDR3 spans 15 amino acids. Germline loops: CDR1 KGHSH, CDR2 LQKENI. Trimming removed 3 bases from V and 3 bases from J; junction bases left unmatched: 4. The CDR3 bases are TGTGCCAGCTCACCGCTAGCGGGAACGACAGATACGCAGTATTTT. This encodes CASSPLAGTTDTQYF.

This clone was observed a handful of times. This chain connects TRBV10-1 to TRBJ1-1; no firm D call. The V gene lost 0 bases and the J gene lost 4 bases, with 12 bases spanning the gap. The V gene's germline CDR1 is WNHNN and CDR2 SYGVQD (reference sequence). This CDR3 region has 15 residues. Here the CDR3 DNA reads TGCGCCAGCAGTGAGTCAGTTGGGTGGATCACTGAAGCTTTCTTT. Translated, it gives CASSESVGWITEAFF.

J is TRBJ1-2 and V is TRBV7-2; 8 nucleotides line up with TRBD1. The CDR3 loop spans 15 amino acids. Trimming at V came to 1 base and at J to 5 bases, leaving 6 bases not matched to a gene. The V gene's germline CDR1 is SGHTA and CDR2 FQGNSA. The CDR3 spells CASSLGGQGPYGYTF. CDR3 sequence (DNA): TGTGCCAGCAGCTTAGGCGGACAGGGCCCTTATGGCTACACCTTC.

J is TRBJ1-2 and V is TRBV19; 10 bases are shared with TRBD1. The V segment lost 4 bases and the J segment 2 bases; nucleotides outside the gene matches: 10. CDR1 is LNHDA, CDR2 SQIVND, per germline (reference sequence). CDR3 length: 17 residues. CDR3 nucleotide sequence: TGTGCCAGTAGTACAACTGGACAGGGGGATCGGAACTATGGCTACACCTTC. Translation gives CASSTTGQGDRNYGYTF.

The chain has TRBV28 and TRBJ2-1, with 14 positions matching TRBD2. The CDR3 sequence is 17 residues long. V shed 7 bases and J 6 bases; nucleotides not matched to a gene: 11. Germline values: CDR1 MDHEN, CDR2 SYDVKM. The CDR3 sequence: CASTLPGTSGRGNEQFF. The CDR3, as DNA: TGTGCCAGCACCTTACCCGGGACTAGCGGGAGAGGCAATGAGCAGTTCTTC.

V and J are TRBV28 and TRBJ2-7; D tentatively fits TRBD1 or TRBD2 (5 bases each). Trimming removed 9 bases from V and 11 bases from J, with 20 bases in between. The CDR3 extends over 12 amino acids. CDR1 is MDHEN and CDR2 is SYDVKM in the germline V gene. The CDR3 DNA sequence: TGTGCCAGTTATACCGGGACCCGAAACAAGTACTTC. This translates into CASYTGTRNKYF.

CDR3 coding DNA: TGTGCCAGCAGTTCCCGAACAGGGAGTCTGTCTGGAAACACCATATATTTT. This gives the protein CASSSRTGSLSGNTIYF. The chain links TRBV27 to TRBJ1-3; a weak D match, TRBD1 (6 bases). Germline V gene lookup returns CDR1 MNHEY and CDR2 SMNVEV (reference sequence). The CDR3 is made up of 17 amino acids. Trimming removed 4 bases at V and 1 base at J, with 17 bases between.